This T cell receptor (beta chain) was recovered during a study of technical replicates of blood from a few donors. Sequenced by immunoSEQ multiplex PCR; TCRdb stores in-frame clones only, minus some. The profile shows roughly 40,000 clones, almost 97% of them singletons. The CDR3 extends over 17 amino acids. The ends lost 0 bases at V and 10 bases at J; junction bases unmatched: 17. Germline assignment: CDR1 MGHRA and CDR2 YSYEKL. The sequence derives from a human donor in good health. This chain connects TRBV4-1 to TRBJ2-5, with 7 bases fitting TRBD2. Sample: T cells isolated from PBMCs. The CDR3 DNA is TGCGCCAGCAGCCAAGATGGCGGGGGATGGCTTATGGGTAGCCAGTACTTC. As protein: CASSQDGGGWLMGSQYF.